What follows are 8 T cell receptor beta chains derived from one specimen sequenced in a study of human T cells and chemical hapten exposure. TCRdb fed the RACE reads into MiXCR, producing one record per CDR3 protein. The table lists roughly 190,000 distinct CDR3 sequences, 20% to 25% of them singletons. The time point is: patch test 1, 2 weeks after DPC sensitization. Sample treatment: therapeutic diphenylcyclopropenone sensitization with weekly scalp DPC. The source was whole blood, collected in connection with sensitization to the hapten diphenylcyclopropenone (DPC). Receptor source: a woman aged 45-65 years with alopecia areata. Some clones in this sample may be carry-over from other donors' samples.

The CDR3: CASSLRSEAFF. The CDR3 nucleotides are TGTGCCAGCAGTCTAAGATCTGAAGCTTTCTTT. The chain carries TRBV6-1 and TRBJ1-1, with D unresolved. The CDR3 consists of 11 residues. V lost 5 bases and J 6 bases, leaving 7 bases between the germline ends. Germline CDR1 MNHNS, CDR2 SASEGT.

This clonotype has only a few counts. CDR3 bases: TGTGCCAGCAGTTTATGGTGGCGGGAGGGCCGGAATGAGCAGTTCTTC. It specifies CASSLWWREGRNEQFF. V is TRBV12-3 or TRBV12-4 and J is TRBJ2-1; 9 nucleotides match TRBD2. Losses at the gene ends were 2 bases for V and 7 bases for J; bases not matched to a gene: 9. The CDR3 sequence is 16 residues long.

V gene TRBV7-8 combines with J gene TRBJ2-1; TRBD2 might be the D (7 bases). Per germline, CDR1 SGHVS and CDR2 FQNEAQ. The CDR3 covers 15 residues. The V end was cut by 5 bases, the J end by 5 bases, with 16 bases between. CDR3 sequence reads: CASSRRGGLDNEQFF. The CDR3 coding sequence is TGTGCCAGCAGCAGGAGGGGGGGCCTCGACAATGAGCAGTTCTTC.

This clonotype was observed a handful of times. The rearrangement uses TRBV6-1 and TRBJ1-2; D call uncertain. The V and J ends lost 0 bases and 6 bases respectively, with 11 bases between them. The CDR3 contains 14 residues. CDR1 is MNHNS and CDR2 is SASEGT in the germline V gene. The CDR3 protein is CASSEAAGLDGYTF. The CDR3 nucleotides are TGTGCCAGCAGTGAAGCTGCCGGACTCGATGGCTACACCTTC.

A few counts support this clonotype. The junction and the germline gene differ at one end; a read error may be behind it. This chain connects TRBV3-1 to TRBJ2-1; 8 bases are a match to TRBD2. The CDR3 covers 13 residues. The germline gives CDR1 LGHDT, CDR2 YNNKEL (reference sequence). The DNA for the CDR3 is TGTGCCAGCAGCCAAGATCCCAGCGGGAGCTCAGTCTTC. It specifies CASSQDPSGSSVF.

V usage is TRBV11-1 and J usage is TRBJ2-7; weak D call: TRBD2 (6 bases). This CDR3 spans 17 amino acids. Germline CDR1 is SGHAT and CDR2 is FQDESV (reference sequence). The germline V and J ends were trimmed by 1 base and 2 bases, with 18 bases remaining between them. This chain's CDR3 is CASSLVGPGLITYEQYF. CDR3 nucleotide sequence: TGTGCCAGCAGCTTAGTGGGCCCGGGACTCATAACCTACGAGCAGTACTTC.

The J gene is TRBJ2-7, the V gene TRBV7-2, with TRBD2 matching over 8 bases. The germline V gene has CDR1 SGHTA and CDR2 FQGNSA. The CDR3 runs 15 residues. V gave up 8 bases and J gave up 8 bases; unmatched junction bases: 17. For the CDR3, the DNA is TGTGCCAGCGCTCCCCCCGGGGGGGGGAGGCAGCAGCAGTACTTC. It codes for CASAPPGGGRQQQYF.

This chain joins TRBV11-2 and TRBJ2-7; 7 bases map to TRBD2. Germline assignment: CDR1 SGHAT and CDR2 FQNNGV. The length of the CDR3 is 15 residues. V lost 4 bases to trimming and J lost 2 bases; unmatched junction nucleotides: 8. CDR3 protein: CASSSPGSGTYEQYF. Here the CDR3 DNA reads TGTGCCAGCAGCTCCCCCGGCAGCGGGACCTACGAGCAGTACTTC.